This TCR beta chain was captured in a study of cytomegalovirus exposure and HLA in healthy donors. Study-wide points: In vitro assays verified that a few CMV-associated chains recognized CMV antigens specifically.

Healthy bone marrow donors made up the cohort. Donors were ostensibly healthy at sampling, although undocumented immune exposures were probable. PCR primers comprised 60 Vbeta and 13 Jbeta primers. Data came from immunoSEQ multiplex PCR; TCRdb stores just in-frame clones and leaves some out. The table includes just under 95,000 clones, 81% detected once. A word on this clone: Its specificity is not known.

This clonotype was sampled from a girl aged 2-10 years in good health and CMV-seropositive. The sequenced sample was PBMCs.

The CDR3 here is CATFHSGGSYNEQFF. CDR3 in DNA: TGTGCCACCTTCCACTCAGGGGGGTCCTACAATGAGCAGTTCTTC. The chain uses TRBV27 and TRBJ2-1; D possibly corresponds to TRBD1 (7 bases). The CDR3 totals 15 residues. Germline values: CDR1 MNHEY, CDR2 SMNVEV (reference sequence). Deletions cut 10 bases from V and 1 base from J, with 17 bases between.